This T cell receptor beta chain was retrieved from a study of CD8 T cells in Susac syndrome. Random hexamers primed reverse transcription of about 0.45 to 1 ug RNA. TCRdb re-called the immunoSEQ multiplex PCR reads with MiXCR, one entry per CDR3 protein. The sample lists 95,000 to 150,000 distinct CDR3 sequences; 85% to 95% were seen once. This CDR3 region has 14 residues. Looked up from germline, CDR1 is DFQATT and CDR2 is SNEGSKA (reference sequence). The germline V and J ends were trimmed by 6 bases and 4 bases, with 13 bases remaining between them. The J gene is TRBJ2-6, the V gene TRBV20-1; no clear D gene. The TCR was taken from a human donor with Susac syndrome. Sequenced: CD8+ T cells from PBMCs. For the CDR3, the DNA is TGCAGTGCCAGCTACATTCCCGGGGCCAACGTCCTGACTTTC. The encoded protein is CSASYIPGANVLTF.